This TCR beta chain appears in the sequencing data of a study of PD-L1 blockade in urothelial cancer. Noted time point: peripheral blood 6 weeks after treatment start. The data were produced by immunoSEQ multiplex PCR, yet TCRdb's version contains in-frame clones alone and is incomplete. The table lists around 110,000 clones, around nine tenths of them singletons, with around 1.7% in the top ten. The length of the CDR3 is 15 residues. With V trimmed by 5 bases and J by 4 bases, 9 bases remained unmatched. Germline CDR1 reads MNHEY; CDR2 reads SMNVEV (reference sequence). The material was PBMCs, obtained around atezolizumab (anti-PD-L1) treatment. This rearrangement joins TRBV27 to TRBJ2-7; 9 bases align to TRBD1. The TCR originated in a man in his sixties with urothelial cancer. This CDR3 reads CASSVQGAVAYEQYF. The CDR3 coding sequence is TGTGCCAGCAGTGTACAGGGGGCCGTCGCTTACGAGCAGTACTTC.